Listed below are T cell receptor beta chains from one sample, sequenced in a study of human T cells and chemical hapten exposure. TCRdb reanalysed the RACE reads using MiXCR and keeps one entry per CDR3 protein. The sample carries roughly 50,000 distinct CDR3 sequences, about 10% recorded once. The sample was whole blood, taken in connection with sensitization to the hapten diphenylcyclopropenone (DPC). The receptors come from a woman aged 40 to 50 with alopecia areata. Some clones in this sample may be carry-over from other donors' samples. Both conserved end residues are part of each CDR3. The order of the fields is J gene, V gene, D gene, clone size, CDR3 DNA, CDR3 protein. A D gene is named only where the DNA matches it firmly. The size of a clone is reported for some rows only, either as once, few or many, or as a class for expanded clones.

TRBJ2-3 | TRBV6-2/TRBV6-3 | . | . | TGTGCCAGCAGTTACGGCGGGGTACCAGATACGCAGTATTTT | CASSYGGVPDTQYF
TRBJ2-1 | TRBV6-1 | TRBD2 | many | TGTGCCAGCAGGCCGGGACTAGCTACGGCCAATGAGCAGTTCTTC | CASRPGLATANEQFF
TRBJ2-3 | TRBV30 | TRBD2 | . | TGTGCCTGGAACTTGCTAGCGGGACTAGATACGCAGTATTTT | CAWNLLAGLDTQYF
TRBJ1-6 | TRBV5-4 | . | large | TGTGCCAGCAGCTGGGAGAAGGGGGTTGGATCACCCCTCCACTTT | CASSWEKGVGSPLHF
TRBJ2-1 | TRBV7-9 | TRBD2 | . | TGTGCCAGCAGCCCTAGACTAGCGAGCTCCTACAATGAGCAGTTCTTC | CASSPRLASSYNEQFF
TRBJ2-7 | TRBV12-3/TRBV12-4 | . | many | TGTGCCAGCAGTTTACAAAGGGAGTACGAGCAGTACTTC | CASSLQREYEQYF
TRBJ2-6 | TRBV19 | . | . | TGTGCCAGTAGTATAGATACGCAGCCCGACGGGGCCAACGTCCTGACTTTC | CASSIDTQPDGANVLTF
TRBJ1-3 | TRBV7-2 | . | many | TGTGCCAGCAGCCCCCATCGGGCAGGAGCCTCTGGAAACACCATATATTTT | CASSPHRAGASGNTIYF
TRBJ1-3 | TRBV7-6 | . | . | TGTGCCAGCAACGAGGAGGGGGGGACCATATATTTT | CASNEEGGTIYF
TRBJ2-1 | TRBV20-1 | TRBD2 | . | TGCAGTGCTGCCCGGACTAGCGGGGGGGCCGGAGAGCAGTTCTTC | CSAARTSGGAGEQFF
TRBJ2-7 | TRBV12-3/TRBV12-4 | . | . | TGTGCCAGCAGTTCACCCGGGGTCTACGAGCAGTACTTC | CASSSPGVYEQYF
TRBJ2-3 | TRBV6-2/TRBV6-3 | . | many | TGTGCCAGCAGTAGGGCTCCGGGGGATGGAACAGATACGCAGTATTTT | CASSRAPGDGTDTQYF